This T cell receptor beta chain was obtained from a study of early T cells in non-severe SARS-CoV-2 infection (dated by TCRdb to the early 2020s). As for the study more broadly: Because TCR sequencing was done on bulk RNA from unsorted whole blood, the alpha and beta chains could not be paired. The research as a whole found: VDJdb matching was skewed toward anti-spike CD8 responses and likely underestimated virus-specific expansions by missing private and CD4 specificities.

The CDR3 sequence holds 17 residues, the cysteine and phenylalanine included. The CDR3 DNA has 51 bases and is translated from base 1. Looking up the germline V gene yields CDR1 SGHAT and CDR2 FQNNGV. The V end gives up 4 bases and the J end 3 bases, leaving 8 bases in the junction not matched to a gene. Receptor libraries were prepared by 5' RACE. This sample was sequenced with a NextSeq 500. To correct for sequencing error and PCR bias, the TCR library protocol tagged individual cDNA molecules with unique molecular identifiers. Sequencing covered both TCR alpha and beta chains, and within each sample the abundances of alpha and beta sequences were tightly co-correlated. As for the authors' bioinformatics: Decombinator V4 was used to annotate the V gene, J gene and CDR3 of the TCR sequences. TCRs were defined as expanded if a significant change between any two time points was detected under a Poisson model with p below 0.0001. TCR abundances were normalised to the total number of TCRs sequenced in each sample and reported as counts per million. MAIT TCRs were defined by TRAV1-2 paired with TRAJ12, TRAJ20 or TRAJ33, and iNKT TCRs by TRAV10 paired with TRAJ18. VDJdb, accessed 1 November 2021, was searched for CMV, EBV and SARS-CoV-2 annotated TCRs, excluding TCRs annotated for multiple antigens. TCRdb reran the public reads through fastp at Q25 and MiXCR, keeping productive beta chains. Entries are consolidated by CDR3 protein sequence, retaining the most common genes and DNA. None of the V and J calls come from the authors' own analysis; TCRdb made them. This sample holds over 20,000 distinct CDR3 sequences; approximately 4.5% were observed only once. 7.5% to 10% of the sample is taken by the ten largest.

This was a case-control study nested in a cohort of healthcare workers in London, UK, who had nasopharyngeal swab PCR tests and blood samples taken every week. Healthcare workers were enrolled in the week of the UK lockdown, from 23 to 31 March 2020, and were followed every week for up to roughly 16 weeks. This clonotype has a handful of counts. Its antigen specificity is not known. Base quality data are lacking; no much larger clone is found one base away. The V and J segments used are TRBV11-2 and TRBJ2-3; 12 central nucleotides agree with TRBD2. The source material was whole blood. This TCR derives from an adult who was a healthcare worker with PCR-confirmed SARS-CoV-2 infection or an uninfected control (not recorded which). The CDR3 reads as follows: CASSSLAGGRFTDTQYF. The DNA reads TGTGCCAGCAGCTCCCTAGCGGGGGGGCGTTTTACAGATACGCAGTATTTT.